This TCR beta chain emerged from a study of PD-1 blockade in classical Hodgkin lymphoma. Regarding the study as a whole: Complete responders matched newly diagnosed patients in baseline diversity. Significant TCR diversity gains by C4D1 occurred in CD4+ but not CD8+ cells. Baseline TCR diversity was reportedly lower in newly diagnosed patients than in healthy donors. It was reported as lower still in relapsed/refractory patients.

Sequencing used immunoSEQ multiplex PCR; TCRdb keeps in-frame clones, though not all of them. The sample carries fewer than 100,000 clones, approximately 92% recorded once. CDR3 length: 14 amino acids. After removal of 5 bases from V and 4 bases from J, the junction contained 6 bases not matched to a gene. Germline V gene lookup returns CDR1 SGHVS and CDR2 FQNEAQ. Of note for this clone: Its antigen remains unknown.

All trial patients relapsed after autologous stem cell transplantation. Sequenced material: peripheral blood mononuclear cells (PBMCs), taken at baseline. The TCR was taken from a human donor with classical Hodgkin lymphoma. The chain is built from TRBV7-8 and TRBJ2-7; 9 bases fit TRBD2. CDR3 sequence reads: CASSPGGRAYEQYF. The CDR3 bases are TGTGCCAGCAGCCCCGGCGGGAGGGCATACGAGCAGTACTTC.